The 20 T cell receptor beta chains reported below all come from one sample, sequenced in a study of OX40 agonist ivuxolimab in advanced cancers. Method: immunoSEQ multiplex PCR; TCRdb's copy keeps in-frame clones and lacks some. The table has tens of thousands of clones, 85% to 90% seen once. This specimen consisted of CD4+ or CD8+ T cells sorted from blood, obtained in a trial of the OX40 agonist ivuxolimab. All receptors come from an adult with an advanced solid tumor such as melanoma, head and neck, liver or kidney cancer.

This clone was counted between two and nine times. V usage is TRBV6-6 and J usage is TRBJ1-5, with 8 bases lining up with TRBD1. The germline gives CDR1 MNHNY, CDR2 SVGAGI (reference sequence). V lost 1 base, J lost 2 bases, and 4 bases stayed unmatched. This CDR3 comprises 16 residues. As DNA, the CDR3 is TGTGCCAGCAGTTACTTCCCGACAGGGGGCAATCAGCCCCAGCATTTT. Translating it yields CASSYFPTGGNQPQHF.

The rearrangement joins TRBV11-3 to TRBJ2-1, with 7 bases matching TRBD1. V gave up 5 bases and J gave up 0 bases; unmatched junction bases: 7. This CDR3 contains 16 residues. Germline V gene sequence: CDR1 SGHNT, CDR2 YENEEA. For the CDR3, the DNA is TGTGCCAGCAGCCCCCAGGGACAGAGCTCCTACAATGAGCAGTTCTTC. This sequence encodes CASSPQGQSSYNEQFF.

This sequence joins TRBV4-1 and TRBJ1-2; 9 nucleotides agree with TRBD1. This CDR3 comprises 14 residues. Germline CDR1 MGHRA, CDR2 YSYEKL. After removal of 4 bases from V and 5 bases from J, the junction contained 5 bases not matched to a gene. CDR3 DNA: TGCGCCAGCAGCCGAACAGGGGGCGATTATGGCTACACCTTC. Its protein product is CASSRTGGDYGYTF.

The CDR3: CASRKQGYEQYF. The CDR3, as DNA: TGTGCCAGCAGGAAGCAGGGGTACGAGCAGTACTTC. This chain connects TRBV2 to TRBJ2-7; a possible D gene is TRBD1 (6 bases). Per the germline V gene, CDR1 is SNHLY and CDR2 is FYNNEI. The length of the CDR3 is 12 residues. Between the trimmed V and J ends, which lost 6 bases and 4 bases, there was a span of 10 bases.

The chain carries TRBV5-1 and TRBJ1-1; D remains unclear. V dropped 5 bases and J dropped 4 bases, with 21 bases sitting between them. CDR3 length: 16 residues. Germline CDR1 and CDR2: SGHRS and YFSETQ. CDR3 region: CASRDWVRGMVTEAFF. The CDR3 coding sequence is TGCGCCAGCAGGGATTGGGTGCGGGGTATGGTCACTGAAGCTTTCTTT.

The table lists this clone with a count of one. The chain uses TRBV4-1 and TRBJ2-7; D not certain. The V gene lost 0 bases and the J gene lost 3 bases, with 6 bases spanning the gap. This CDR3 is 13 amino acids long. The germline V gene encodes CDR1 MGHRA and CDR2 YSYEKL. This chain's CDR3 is CASSQDGHYEQYF. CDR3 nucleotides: TGCGCCAGCAGCCAAGATGGTCACTACGAGCAGTACTTC.

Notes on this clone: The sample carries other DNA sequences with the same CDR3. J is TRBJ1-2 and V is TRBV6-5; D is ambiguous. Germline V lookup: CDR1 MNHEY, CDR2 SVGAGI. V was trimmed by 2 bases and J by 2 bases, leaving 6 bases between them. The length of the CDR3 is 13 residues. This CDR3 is CASSYGGNYGYTF. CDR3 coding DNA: TGTGCCAGCAGTTACGGAGGAAACTATGGCTACACCTTC.

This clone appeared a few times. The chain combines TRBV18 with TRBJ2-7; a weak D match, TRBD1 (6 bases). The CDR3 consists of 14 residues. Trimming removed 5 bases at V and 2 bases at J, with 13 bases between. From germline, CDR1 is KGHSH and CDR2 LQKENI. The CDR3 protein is CASSTEGHTYEQYF. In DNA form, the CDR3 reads TGTGCCAGCTCAACAGAGGGACATACCTACGAGCAGTACTTC.

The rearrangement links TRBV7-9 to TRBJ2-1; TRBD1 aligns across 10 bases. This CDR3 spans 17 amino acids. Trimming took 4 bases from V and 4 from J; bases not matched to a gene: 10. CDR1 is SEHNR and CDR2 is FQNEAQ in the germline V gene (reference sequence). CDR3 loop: CASSSTRDRGRYNEQFF. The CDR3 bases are TGTGCCAGCAGCTCCACTAGGGACAGGGGTCGATACAATGAGCAGTTCTTC.

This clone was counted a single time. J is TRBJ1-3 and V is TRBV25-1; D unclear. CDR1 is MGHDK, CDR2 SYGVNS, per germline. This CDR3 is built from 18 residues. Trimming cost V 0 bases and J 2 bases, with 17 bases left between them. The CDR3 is CASSEYGRGYGPGNTIYF. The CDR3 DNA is TGTGCCAGCAGTGAATACGGACGAGGTTACGGTCCTGGAAACACCATATATTTT.

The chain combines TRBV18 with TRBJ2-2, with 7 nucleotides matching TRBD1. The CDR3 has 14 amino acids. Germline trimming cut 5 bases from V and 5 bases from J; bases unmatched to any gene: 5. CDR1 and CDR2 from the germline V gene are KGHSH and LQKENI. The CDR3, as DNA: TGTGCCAGCTCAACGACAGGGATGACCGGGGAGCTGTTTTTT. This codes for CASSTTGMTGELFF.

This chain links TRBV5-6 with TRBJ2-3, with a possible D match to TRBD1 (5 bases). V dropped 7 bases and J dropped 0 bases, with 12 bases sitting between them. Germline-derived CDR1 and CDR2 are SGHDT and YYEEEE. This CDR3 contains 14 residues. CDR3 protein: CASHFQGSTDTQYF. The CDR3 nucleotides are TGTGCCAGCCATTTTCAGGGTAGCACAGATACGCAGTATTTT.

CDR3 loop: CASSSRDSAIGYTF. In DNA form, the CDR3 reads TGTGCCAGCAGTTCCAGGGATTCAGCAATCGGCTACACCTTC. The rearrangement links TRBV6-6 to TRBJ1-2; D is perhaps TRBD1 (5 bases). Germline values: CDR1 MNHNY, CDR2 SVGAGI (reference sequence). V gave up 4 bases and J gave up 8 bases, with 17 bases separating them. The CDR3 runs 14 residues.

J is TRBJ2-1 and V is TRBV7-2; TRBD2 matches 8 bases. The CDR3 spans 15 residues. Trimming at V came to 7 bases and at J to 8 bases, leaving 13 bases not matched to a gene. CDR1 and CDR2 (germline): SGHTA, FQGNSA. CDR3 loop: CASNPTQRGWDEQFF. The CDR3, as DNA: TGTGCCAGCAACCCGACTCAGCGGGGGTGGGATGAGCAGTTCTTC.

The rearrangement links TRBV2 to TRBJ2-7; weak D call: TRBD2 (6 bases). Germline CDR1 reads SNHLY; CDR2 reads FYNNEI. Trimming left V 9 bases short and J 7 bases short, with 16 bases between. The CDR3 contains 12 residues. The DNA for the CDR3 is TGTGCCAGAGAGGGGCGGGGTAAGGAGCAGTACTTC. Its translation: CAREGRGKEQYF.

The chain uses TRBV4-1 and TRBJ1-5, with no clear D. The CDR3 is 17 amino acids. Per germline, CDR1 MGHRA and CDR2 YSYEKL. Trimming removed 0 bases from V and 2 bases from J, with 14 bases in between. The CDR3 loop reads CASSQDRHGAGNQPQHF. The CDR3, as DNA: TGCGCCAGCAGCCAAGACCGACACGGAGCAGGCAATCAGCCCCAGCATTTT.

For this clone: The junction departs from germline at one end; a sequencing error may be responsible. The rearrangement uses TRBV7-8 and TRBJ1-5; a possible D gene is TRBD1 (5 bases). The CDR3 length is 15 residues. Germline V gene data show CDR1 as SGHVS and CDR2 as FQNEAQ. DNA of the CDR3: TGTGCCAGCACCTTAGGCGGGACTACCAATCAGCCCCAGCATTTT. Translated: CASTLGGTTNQPQHF. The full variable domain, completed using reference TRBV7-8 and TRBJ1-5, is GAGVSQSPRYKVAKRGQDVALRCDPISGHVSLFWYQQALGQGPEFLTYFQNEAQLDKSGLPSDRFFAERPEGSVSTLKIQRTQQEDSAVYLCASTLGGTTNQPQHFGDGTRLSIL.

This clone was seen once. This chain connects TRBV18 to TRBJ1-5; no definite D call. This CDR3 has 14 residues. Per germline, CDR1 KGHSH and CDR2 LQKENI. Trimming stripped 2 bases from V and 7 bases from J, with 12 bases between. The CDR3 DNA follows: TGTGCCAGCTCACCAAGTAGGGTATTCCAGCCCCAGCATTTT. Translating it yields CASSPSRVFQPQHF.

CDR3: CAIREQQGHNSPLHF. The CDR3 nucleotides are TGTGCCATCAGAGAACAACAGGGGCATAATTCACCCCTCCACTTT. This rearrangement joins TRBV10-3 to TRBJ1-6, with 7 bases lining up with TRBD1. V shed 6 bases, J shed 5 bases, and the junction held 7 bases outside the gene matches. The germline gives CDR1 ENHRY, CDR2 SYGVKD. This CDR3 contains 15 residues.

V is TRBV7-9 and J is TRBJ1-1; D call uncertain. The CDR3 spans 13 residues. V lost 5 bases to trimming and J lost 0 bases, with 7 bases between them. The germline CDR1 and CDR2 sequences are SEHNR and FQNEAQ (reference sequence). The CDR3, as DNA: TGTGCCAGCAGCCCAACAGTGAACACTGAAGCTTTCTTT. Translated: CASSPTVNTEAFF. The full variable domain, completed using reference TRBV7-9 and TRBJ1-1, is DTGVSQNPRHKITKRGQNVTFRCDPISEHNRLYWYRQTLGQGPEFLTYFQNEAQLEKSRLLSDRFSAERPKGSFSTLEIQRTEQGDSAMYLCASSPTVNTEAFFGQGTRLTVV.